The 20 T cell receptor beta chains below come from one sample, sequenced in a study of CD8 T cells in Susac syndrome (dated by TCRdb to between 2018 and 2021). Library preparation was by the immunoSEQ multiplex PCR assay. RNA was extracted using the RNeasy kit, and about 0.45 to 1 ug of the RNA was reverse transcribed with random hexamers. In TCRdb, the public reads were trimmed at Q25 with fastp and aligned with MiXCR, with productive beta chains retained. A single entry per CDR3 protein holds the most common genes and DNA from its merged rows. This sample holds under 85,000 distinct CDR3 sequences; approximately 96% were observed only once. 0.56% of the sample rests with the top ten. Sequences were obtained from CD8+ T cells from PBMCs. These receptors were obtained from a human donor with multiple sclerosis.

This chain connects TRBV29-1 to TRBJ2-1; no definite D call. Germline V gene lookup returns CDR1 SQVTM and CDR2 ANQGSEA. Trimming pared 2 bases from V and 4 bases from J, leaving 9 bases between. The CDR3 has 13 amino acids. CDR3 bases: TGCAGCGTTGAAACAGACATATACAATGAGCAGTTCTTC. The encoded protein is CSVETDIYNEQFF.

The rearrangement links TRBV29-1 to TRBJ2-5; D might be TRBD1 or TRBD2, each matching 6 bases. The CDR3 contains 18 residues. Trimming removed 7 bases from V and 3 bases from J, with 30 bases in between. Germline V gene sequence: CDR1 SQVTM, CDR2 ANQGSEA. The CDR3 nucleotides are TGCAGCGCCGCAGGGGTCGTCTGGGGGGCGCAGCCGAAAGAGACCCAGTACTTC. It yields the protein CSAAGVVWGAQPKETQYF.

The gene calls are TRBV23-1 and TRBJ2-6; D is uncertain. TRBV23-1 is labeled an ORF, and its function is uncertain. The CDR3 is 20 amino acids. Trimming shortened V by 0 bases and J by 0 bases, and 18 bases separated the two germline ends. The CDR3, as DNA: TGCGCCAGCAGTCAATCGCAGCGCCACGAAGCCCCCTCTGGGGCCAACGTCCTGACTTTC. Its protein is CASSQSQRHEAPSGANVLTF.

The rearrangement links TRBV12-3 or TRBV12-4 to TRBJ2-1; TRBD2 aligns across 8 bases. J gave up 4 bases and V 6 bases, and 8 bases lay outside the gene matches. The CDR3 is 15 amino acids. The CDR3 is CASSLLAERYNEQFF. CDR3 DNA sequence: TGTGCCAGCAGCCTACTAGCGGAGCGGTACAATGAGCAGTTCTTC.

The chain combines TRBV27 with TRBJ1-1; TRBD1 is a possible D gene (5 bases). Germline CDR1 and CDR2: MNHEY and SMNVEV (reference sequence). The CDR3 has 15 amino acids. Trimming cost V 10 bases and J 3 bases, with 21 bases left between them. Here the CDR3 DNA reads TGTGCCACCAAGGAGGCGGGACGAAGCGACACTGAAGCTTTCTTT. It codes for CATKEAGRSDTEAFF.

The chain uses TRBV13 and TRBJ2-2; 9 bases line up with TRBD1. The length of the CDR3 is 16 residues. V shed 2 bases and J 7 bases; nucleotides not matched to a gene: 8. Per germline, CDR1 PRHDT and CDR2 FYEKMQ (reference sequence). As DNA, the CDR3 is TGTGCCAGCAGCTTAATACGGACAGGGGAAGTCGGGGAGCTGTTTTTT. This sequence encodes CASSLIRTGEVGELFF.

The chain links TRBV27 to TRBJ1-2; no clear D. The CDR3 contains 12 residues. Trimming pared 10 bases from V and 6 bases from J, leaving 15 bases between. Germline assignment: CDR1 MNHEY and CDR2 SMNVEV (reference sequence). The CDR3 bases are TGTGCCACCCTGGGGAGGGAAAATGGCTACACCTTC. It encodes CATLGRENGYTF.

The CDR3 protein is CASSVESRTEAFF. The CDR3 DNA sequence: TGTGCCAGCAGCGTAGAATCCCGTACTGAAGCTTTCTTT. The V and J genes are TRBV9 and TRBJ1-1; D gene unclear. V gave up 0 bases and J gave up 5 bases, with 8 bases separating them. CDR1 SGDLS and CDR2 YYNGEE come from the germline V gene. CDR3 size: 13 residues.

This clonotype appeared a single time. The CDR3 nucleotides read TGTGCCTGGAGTGACCGGACAGGGAGAAAGACAGATACGCAGTATTTT. Protein product: CAWSDRTGRKTDTQYF. V usage is TRBV30 and J usage is TRBJ2-3, with 8 bases aligning to TRBD1. Germline V gene sequence: CDR1 GTSNPN, CDR2 SVGIG (reference sequence). The CDR3 is 16 residues long. Germline trimming cut 1 base from V and 3 bases from J; bases unmatched to any gene: 9. Looking up the rest from reference TRBV30 and TRBJ2-3 gives the full variable domain: SQTIHQWPATLVQPVGSPLSLECTVEGTSNPNLYWYRQAAGRGLQLLFYSVGIGQISSEVPQNLSASRPQDRQFILSSKKLLLSDSGFYLCAWSDRTGRKTDTQYFGPGTRLTVL.

The chain joins TRBV23-1 to TRBJ1-5, with D maybe TRBD1 (6 bases). TRBV23-1 is an open reading frame whose function is uncertain. V lost 6 bases and J lost 4, with 28 bases in between. The CDR3 totals 19 residues. The CDR3 DNA sequence: TGCGCCAGCAGCCTAAGACAGGAGGTTGTTAAGGCTCTTAATCAGCCCCAGCATTTT. Protein product: CASSLRQEVVKALNQPQHF.

The rearrangement links TRBV4-1 to TRBJ2-1; a weak D match, TRBD2 (5 bases). The V end was cut by 0 bases, the J end by 4 bases, with 10 bases between. Per germline, CDR1 MGHRA and CDR2 YSYEKL. This CDR3 has 15 residues. CDR3 loop: CASSQDKSGYNEQFF. The DNA of the CDR3 is TGCGCCAGCAGCCAAGATAAATCGGGATACAATGAGCAGTTCTTC.

The gene calls are TRBV20-1 and TRBJ1-2; 9 bases match TRBD1. Germline assignment: CDR1 DFQATT and CDR2 SNEGSKA (reference sequence). The CDR3 has 14 amino acids. J lost 5 bases, V lost 1 base, and 5 bases had no gene match. The chain's CDR3 is CSARVRQGVYGYTF. In nucleotides, the CDR3 is TGCAGTGCTAGAGTTCGACAGGGGGTATATGGCTACACCTTC.

The chain links TRBV29-1 to TRBJ1-2; no firm D call. Germline values: CDR1 SQVTM, CDR2 ANQGSEA. This CDR3 contains 11 residues. V was cut by 4 bases and J by 5 bases, with 8 bases left in between. DNA for the CDR3: TGCAGCGTTGTTACTGGATATGGCTACACCTTC. Its protein product is CSVVTGYGYTF.

This clonotype was counted once. The rearrangement joins TRBV7-9 to TRBJ2-3; 8 nucleotides line up with TRBD2. Germline CDR1 reads SEHNR; CDR2 reads FQNEAQ (reference sequence). V was clipped by 4 bases and J by 5 bases; unmatched bases: 8. CDR3 size: 15 residues. The CDR3 reads CASSSSGSVGDTQYF. CDR3 sequence (DNA): TGTGCCAGCAGCTCGAGCGGGAGCGTCGGAGATACGCAGTATTTT.

V usage is TRBV6-2 or TRBV6-3 and J usage is TRBJ1-1; D uncertain. Germline V CDR1 and CDR2: MNHEY, SVGEGT. The CDR3 length is 11 residues. V dropped 7 bases and J dropped 5 bases, with 8 bases sitting between them. The CDR3 DNA follows: TGTGCCAGCACGTTAGGGACTGAAGCTTTCTTT. Its translation: CASTLGTEAFF.

The chain couples TRBV27 to TRBJ1-2, with D perhaps matching TRBD1 (6 bases). Trimming removed 6 bases from V and 4 bases from J, with 18 bases in between. The germline CDR1 and CDR2 sequences are MNHEY and SMNVEV (reference sequence). This CDR3 region has 15 residues. The CDR3 DNA reads as TGTGCCAGCAGCCCGACCGTACAGGGAGGCTATGGCTACACCTTC. Its translation: CASSPTVQGGYGYTF.

This chain joins TRBV7-9 and TRBJ2-3; TRBD1 matches at 8 bases. Germline V CDR1 and CDR2: SEHNR, FQNEAQ (reference sequence). The CDR3 is 16 amino acids. V trimming: 5 bases; J trimming: 2 bases; junction bases outside the gene matches: 9. CDR3 sequence: CASSSTRTGPTDTQYF. CDR3 in DNA: TGTGCCAGCAGCAGCACAAGGACAGGGCCCACAGATACGCAGTATTTT.

As for this clonotype: No conserved phenylalanine or tryptophan is present at the end of the CDR3, so a read error is the likely explanation. The CDR3: CSARTGESYEQYL. The CDR3, as DNA: TGCAGTGCAAGGACAGGGGAAAGCTACGAGCAGTACCTC. The J gene is TRBJ2-7, the V gene TRBV20-1; the match to TRBD1 covers 9 bases. From germline, CDR1 is DFQATT and CDR2 SNEGSKA (reference sequence). V lost 6 bases to trimming and J lost 3 bases; unmatched junction nucleotides: 6. CDR3 size: 13 residues.

The rearrangement joins TRBV13 to TRBJ2-7, with 7 bases fitting TRBD2. The germline CDR1 and CDR2 sequences are PRHDT and FYEKMQ (reference sequence). CDR3 size: 13 residues. Trimming at V came to 3 bases and at J to 2 bases, leaving 1 base not matched to a gene. CDR3 protein: CASSFGGAYEQYF. CDR3 DNA sequence: TGTGCCAGCAGCTTTGGGGGGGCCTACGAGCAGTACTTC.

J is TRBJ1-1 and V is TRBV5-4, with no clear D. The germline CDR1 and CDR2 sequences are SGHNT and YYREEE (reference sequence). The CDR3 totals 14 residues. The V end lost 2 bases, the J end lost 0 bases, and 8 bases lay between the germline ends. CDR3 amino acids: CASSFEPMNTEAFF. The CDR3 region has the DNA TGTGCCAGCAGCTTTGAGCCGATGAACACTGAAGCTTTCTTT. Supplemented by reference TRBV5-4 and TRBJ1-1, the full variable domain reads ETGVTQSPTHLIKTRGQQVTLRCSSQSGHNTVSWYQQALGQGPQFIFQYYREEENGRGNFPPRFSGLQFPNYSSELNVNALELDDSALYLCASSFEPMNTEAFFGQGTRLTVV.